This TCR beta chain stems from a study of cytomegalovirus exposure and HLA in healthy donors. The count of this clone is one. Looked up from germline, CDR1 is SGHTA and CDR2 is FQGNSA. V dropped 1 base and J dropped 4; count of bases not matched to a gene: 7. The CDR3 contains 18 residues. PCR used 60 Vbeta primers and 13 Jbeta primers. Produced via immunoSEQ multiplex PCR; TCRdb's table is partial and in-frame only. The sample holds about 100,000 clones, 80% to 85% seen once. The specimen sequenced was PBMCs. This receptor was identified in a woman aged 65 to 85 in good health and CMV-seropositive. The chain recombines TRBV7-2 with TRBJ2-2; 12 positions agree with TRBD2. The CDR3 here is CASSLVTSGSSSTGELFF. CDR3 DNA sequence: TGTGCCAGCAGCTTAGTGACTAGCGGGAGTTCGAGCACCGGGGAGCTGTTTTTT.